Below are 20 T cell receptor beta chains sequenced from a single sample in a study of identical twins. TCRdb passed the 5' RACE reads through MiXCR, listing each CDR3 protein once. The sample carries more than 1.5 million distinct CDR3 sequences, 25% to 35% recorded once. The sample consisted of cord blood. The receptors here all came from a newborn girl in good health.

This clonotype appeared a few times. This rearrangement joins TRBV6-1 to TRBJ1-2, with D perhaps TRBD1 (5 bases). With 2 bases removed from V and 5 bases from J, the gap between germline ends came to 9 bases. The CDR3 contains 13 residues. Germline-derived CDR1 and CDR2 are MNHNS and SASEGT. The DNA of the CDR3 is TGTGCCAGCAGTGAATTTCGGACATATGGCTACACCTTC. It translates to CASSEFRTYGYTF.

This clonotype was counted at least ten times. This chain joins TRBV27 and TRBJ1-5, with a possible D match to TRBD1 (6 bases). Germline lookup yields CDR1 MNHEY and CDR2 SMNVEV (reference sequence). Trimming removed 1 base at V and 2 bases at J, with 12 bases between. This CDR3 spans 16 amino acids. The CDR3 loop reads CASSLWGAKGNQPQHF. The CDR3 nucleotides are TGTGCCAGCAGTTTATGGGGGGCAAAAGGCAATCAGCCCCAGCATTTT.

The rearrangement uses TRBV18 and TRBJ2-5, with 8 bases aligning to TRBD2. The J call is in doubt because the DNA end fits TRBJ2-1 better. Germline assignment: CDR1 KGHSH and CDR2 LQKENI. This CDR3 spans 14 amino acids. The CDR3 sequence is CASSTLADQETQFF. The CDR3 DNA reads TGTGCCAGCTCAACACTAGCGGACCAAGAGACCCAGTTCTTC.

This clonotype was observed once. The V call is TRBV20-1, the J call TRBJ2-1, with TRBD2 identical over 12 bases. The last part of the DNA fits TRBJ2-7 better; the J call may be wrong. This CDR3 has 18 residues. Germline V gene sequence: CDR1 DFQATT, CDR2 SNEGSKA (reference sequence). In nucleotides, the CDR3 is TGCAGTGCTAGAGATAGGGCTAGCGGGGGGGGATCCTACAATGAGCAGTACTTC. Protein: CSARDRASGGGSYNEQYF.

This chain joins TRBV20-1 and TRBJ2-2; 7 positions match TRBD1. V was clipped by 0 bases and J by 5 bases; unmatched bases: 6. The CDR3 consists of 15 residues. Germline-derived CDR1 and CDR2 are DFQATT and SNEGSKA (reference sequence). The CDR3 sequence: CSARDPVRGTGELFF. The CDR3 DNA follows: TGCAGTGCTAGAGATCCTGTCAGGGGGACCGGGGAGCTGTTTTTT.

This clonotype was observed at least ten times. J is TRBJ2-1 and V is TRBV29-1, with D perhaps TRBD2 (7 bases). V lost 7 bases and J lost 8, with 24 bases in between. Looked up from germline, CDR1 is SQVTM and CDR2 is ANQGSEA. CDR3 length: 15 amino acids. DNA for the CDR3: TGCAGCGCCCACCCCCAACGGGGGGCTTTTTATGAGCAGTTCTTC. This gives the protein CSAHPQRGAFYEQFF.

The chain employs TRBV20-1 and TRBJ1-5; 9 bases fit TRBD1. This CDR3 region has 15 residues. Germline trimming cut 1 base from V and 4 bases from J; bases unmatched to any gene: 5. Per the germline V gene, CDR1 is DFQATT and CDR2 is SNEGSKA (reference sequence). CDR3 amino acids: CSARVDRGSNQPQHF. DNA of the CDR3: TGCAGTGCTAGAGTGGACAGGGGATCGAATCAGCCCCAGCATTTT.

This clonotype has ten or more counts. The rearrangement joins TRBV7-8 to TRBJ1-4; D remains ambiguous. The CDR3 covers 12 residues. With 3 bases removed from V and 8 bases from J, the gap between germline ends came to 7 bases. Germline loops: CDR1 SGHVS, CDR2 FQNEAQ. Written as DNA, the CDR3 is TGTGCCAGCAGCTTTAGTGGGGAAAAACTGTTTTTT. Translation: CASSFSGEKLFF.

The chain links TRBV9 to TRBJ2-1; 12 bases align to TRBD2. Per germline, CDR1 SGDLS and CDR2 YYNGEE. This CDR3 spans 15 amino acids. V shed 3 bases and J 9 bases; nucleotides not matched to a gene: 7. The CDR3 sequence: CASSASLAGGGEQFF. CDR3 nucleotides: TGTGCCAGCAGCGCCAGTCTAGCGGGAGGGGGTGAGCAGTTCTTC. Combining the CDR3 with reference TRBV9 and TRBJ2-1 gives the whole variable domain DSGVTQTPKHLITATGQRVTLRCSPRSGDLSVYWYQQSLDQGLQFLIQYYNGEERAKGNILERFSAQQFPDLHSELNLSSLELGDSALYFCASSASLAGGGEQFFGPGTRLTVL.

J is TRBJ2-6 and V is TRBV5-1; a possible D gene is TRBD1 (6 bases). V lost 8 bases and J 0 bases, leaving 9 bases between the germline ends. Looked up from germline, CDR1 is SGHRS and CDR2 is YFSETQ. The CDR3 has 14 residues. This chain's CDR3 is CASKGGSGANVLTF. The CDR3 nucleotides read TGCGCCAGTAAAGGGGGCTCTGGGGCCAACGTCCTGACTTTC.

This clonotype has only a few counts. The V and J genes are TRBV28 and TRBJ2-1; D ambiguous. V was pared by 4 bases and J by 9 bases, with 19 bases between. Germline V lookup: CDR1 MDHEN, CDR2 SYDVKM. This CDR3 is built from 15 residues. The CDR3, as DNA: TGTGCCAGCAGTTCGCCTATCACCGCAGGCTCTGAGCAGTTCTTC. It is translated as CASSSPITAGSEQFF.

The J gene is TRBJ2-7, the V gene TRBV20-1; 8 nucleotides line up with TRBD2. Germline assignment: CDR1 DFQATT and CDR2 SNEGSKA (reference sequence). V shed 2 bases, J shed 0 bases, and the junction held 9 bases outside the gene matches. CDR3 length equals 16 residues. The CDR3 sequence: CSARLTGGATSYEQYF. The CDR3 region has the DNA TGCAGTGCTAGATTGACCGGGGGGGCCACCTCCTACGAGCAGTACTTC.

The genes are TRBV5-4 and TRBJ1-2, with no clear D. The germline V gene encodes CDR1 SGHNT and CDR2 YYREEE (reference sequence). This CDR3 has 13 amino acids. V was pared by 2 bases and J by 3 bases, with 8 bases between. CDR3 loop: CASSLSTHYGYTF. Here the CDR3 DNA reads TGTGCCAGCAGCTTAAGTACCCACTATGGCTACACCTTC.

This clonotype was seen a handful of times. The chain couples TRBV4-1 to TRBJ1-6; TRBD1 is a possible D gene (5 bases). Per germline, CDR1 MGHRA and CDR2 YSYEKL. V lost 0 bases and J 2 bases, leaving 14 bases between the germline ends. This CDR3 has 18 residues. Written as DNA, the CDR3 is TGCGCCAGCAGCCAAGATCGGCAGGGACGGACCTATAATTCACCCCTCCACTTT. Translated: CASSQDRQGRTYNSPLHF.

This clonotype has just one count. V usage is TRBV6-1 and J usage is TRBJ1-2, with D perhaps matching TRBD1 (5 bases). Germline V gene data show CDR1 as MNHNS and CDR2 as SASEGT. V was shortened by 10 bases and J by 4 bases, with 22 bases between the two germline ends. The CDR3 has 15 residues. CDR3 protein: CATLNGALMIYGYTF. The CDR3 DNA sequence: TGTGCCACATTAAACGGGGCGCTTATGATCTATGGCTACACCTTC.

The genes are TRBV11-2 and TRBJ1-1, with D unclear. Trimming took off 3 bases at V and 9 bases at J, with 5 bases between the two ends. Germline CDR1 reads SGHAT; CDR2 reads FQNNGV. The CDR3 loop spans 10 amino acids. CDR3 in DNA: TGTGCCAGCAGCTTTACACAAGCTTTCTTT. It yields the protein CASSFTQAFF.

In this sample, this clonotype turned up a few times. The V gene is TRBV10-2, the J gene TRBJ2-1, with D hard to call. The CDR3 runs 15 residues. The V end lost 6 bases, the J end lost 4 bases, and 16 bases lay between the germline ends. Germline-derived CDR1 and CDR2 are WSHSY and SAAADI. For the CDR3, the DNA is TGCGCCAGCAGCGAGGTCCAGCCCCTATACAATGAGCAGTTCTTC. It specifies CASSEVQPLYNEQFF.

The chain combines TRBV3-1 with TRBJ1-1; D uncertain. Trimming cost V 0 bases and J 1 base, with 9 bases left between them. The germline CDR1 and CDR2 sequences are LGHDT and YNNKEL (reference sequence). This CDR3 has 15 residues. DNA for the CDR3: TGTGCCAGCAGCCAAGAGCGTCTCCCGAACACTGAAGCTTTCTTT. Protein sequence: CASSQERLPNTEAFF.

V is TRBV5-1 and J is TRBJ2-3; 13 nucleotides align to TRBD2. The CDR3 runs 19 residues. V lost 3 bases and J lost 1; bases outside the gene matches: 11. Germline CDR1 is SGHRS and CDR2 is YFSETQ. Here the CDR3 reads CASSWGRSGLAGGTDTQYF. The CDR3 DNA reads TGCGCCAGCAGCTGGGGGCGTTCCGGACTAGCGGGAGGCACAGATACGCAGTATTTT.

Notes on this clonotype: A junction boundary mismatches the germline segment, possibly from a read error. The CDR3 loop is CAGSSGLALRETQYF. The CDR3 DNA reads TGCGCCGGCAGCTCCGGACTAGCTCTTAGAGAGACCCAGTACTTC. This sequence joins TRBV5-1 and TRBJ2-5; 8 bases map to TRBD2. This CDR3 comprises 15 residues. From germline, CDR1 is SGHRS and CDR2 YFSETQ.